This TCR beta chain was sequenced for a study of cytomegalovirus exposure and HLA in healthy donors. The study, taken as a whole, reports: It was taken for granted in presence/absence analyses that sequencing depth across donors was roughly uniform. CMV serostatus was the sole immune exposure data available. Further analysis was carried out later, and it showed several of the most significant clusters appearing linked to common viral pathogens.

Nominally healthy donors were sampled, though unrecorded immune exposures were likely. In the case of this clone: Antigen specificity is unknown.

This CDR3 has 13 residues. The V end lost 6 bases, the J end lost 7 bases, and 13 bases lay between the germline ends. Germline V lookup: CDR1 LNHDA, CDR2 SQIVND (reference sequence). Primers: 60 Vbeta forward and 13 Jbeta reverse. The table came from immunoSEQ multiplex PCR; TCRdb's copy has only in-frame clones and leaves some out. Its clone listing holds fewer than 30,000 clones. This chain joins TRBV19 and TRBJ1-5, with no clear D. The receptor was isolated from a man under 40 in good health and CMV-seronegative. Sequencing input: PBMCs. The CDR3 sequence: CASRRSIGQPQHF. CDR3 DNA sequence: TGTGCCAGTAGACGCTCGATCGGGCAGCCCCAGCATTTT.